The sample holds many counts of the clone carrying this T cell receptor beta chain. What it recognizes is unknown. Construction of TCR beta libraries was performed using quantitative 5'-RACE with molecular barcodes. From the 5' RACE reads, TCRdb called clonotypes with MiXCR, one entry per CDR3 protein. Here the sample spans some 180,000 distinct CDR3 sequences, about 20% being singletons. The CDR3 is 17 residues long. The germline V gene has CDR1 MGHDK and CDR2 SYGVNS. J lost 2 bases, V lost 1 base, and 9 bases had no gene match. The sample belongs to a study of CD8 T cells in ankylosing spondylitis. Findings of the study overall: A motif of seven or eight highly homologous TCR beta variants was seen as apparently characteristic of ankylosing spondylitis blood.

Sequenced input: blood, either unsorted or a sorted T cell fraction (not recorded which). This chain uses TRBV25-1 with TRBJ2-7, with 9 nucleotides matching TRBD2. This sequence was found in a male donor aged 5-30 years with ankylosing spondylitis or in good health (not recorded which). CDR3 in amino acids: CASSELGSGRPTYEQYF. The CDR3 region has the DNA TGTGCCAGCAGTGAATTGGGTAGCGGGAGACCTACCTACGAGCAGTACTTC.